The 24 T cell receptor beta chains listed next were all sequenced from one sample in a study of cytomegalovirus exposure and HLA in healthy donors. Primers for the PCR totalled 60 Vbeta and 13 Jbeta. Clones were read by immunoSEQ multiplex PCR, and TCRdb kept only the in-frame ones, dropping some. The repertoire has 120,000 or so clones, around 68% of them found once; the top ten carry more than 3.5%. The sample consisted of PBMCs. These receptors were obtained from a man aged 40-49 years in good health and CMV-seropositive.

This clone was observed a few times. The rearrangement links TRBV6-1 to TRBJ2-1, with TRBD2 matching over 9 bases. CDR1 is MNHNS and CDR2 is SASEGT in the germline V gene. V trimming: 4 bases; J trimming: 4 bases; junction bases outside the gene matches: 5. The CDR3 is 15 amino acids. The CDR3 region has the DNA TGTGCCAGCAGTGTATCTAGCGGGGTTTACAATGAGCAGTTCTTC. Protein product: CASSVSSGVYNEQFF.

This clone has only a few counts. This rearrangement joins TRBV15 to TRBJ2-5, with D possibly being TRBD2 (5 bases). The DNA end favors TRBJ2-7, so the J call may be wrong. The CDR3 runs to 14 residues. Per the germline V gene, CDR1 is LNHNV and CDR2 is YYDKDF (reference sequence). This CDR3 reads CATSRDLNSYEQYF. In nucleotides, the CDR3 is TGTGCCACCAGCAGGGACTTAAACAGCTACGAGCAGTACTTC.

V gene TRBV27 combines with J gene TRBJ1-2; TRBD1 matches at 7 bases. This CDR3 comprises 15 residues. The junction had 8 bases not matched to a gene; V was cut back by 3 bases and J by 4 bases. Germline loops: CDR1 MNHEY, CDR2 SMNVEV (reference sequence). The CDR3: CASSFYRGPSYGYTF. DNA for the CDR3: TGTGCCAGCAGTTTTTACAGGGGTCCATCCTATGGCTACACCTTC.

This chain uses TRBV7-2 with TRBJ2-3; D call uncertain. Germline V gene lookup returns CDR1 SGHTA and CDR2 FQGNSA. This CDR3 spans 15 amino acids. V lost 1 base and J 0 bases, leaving 8 bases between the germline ends. The CDR3 coding sequence is TGTGCCAGCAGCTTAGACGCGGCTAGCACAGATACGCAGTATTTT. Amino acids: CASSLDAASTDTQYF.

The rearrangement joins TRBV27 to TRBJ2-7; 7 bases line up with TRBD2. Unmatched junction bases numbered 5, after V lost 6 bases and J lost 6 bases. Germline V gene lookup returns CDR1 MNHEY and CDR2 SMNVEV (reference sequence). This CDR3 is 12 amino acids long. In nucleotides, the CDR3 is TGTGCCAGCAGCCCTACGGGGGGCGAGCAGTACTTC. This gives the protein CASSPTGGEQYF.

The chain has TRBV10-2 and TRBJ2-3, with D maybe TRBD1 (6 bases). The CDR3 has 14 amino acids. CDR1 and CDR2 (germline): WSHSY, SAAADI. Trimming left V 4 bases short and J 4 bases short, with 12 bases between. CDR3 in amino acids: CASSVVSGADTQYF. The CDR3 coding sequence is TGCGCCAGCAGTGTTGTATCAGGGGCAGATACGCAGTATTTT.

This sequence joins TRBV11-2 and TRBJ2-3, with TRBD2 as a possible D gene (5 bases). The CDR3 spans 18 residues. Per the germline V gene, CDR1 is SGHAT and CDR2 is FQNNGV. V was shortened by 3 bases and J by 5 bases, with 24 bases between the two germline ends. This CDR3 reads CASSFKQTWTSGIDTQYF. CDR3 sequence (DNA): TGTGCCAGCAGCTTCAAACAAACCTGGACCTCGGGGATAGATACGCAGTATTTT.

There are a few counts of this clone. CDR3 residues: CASSLAAGGPGDTQYF. The CDR3 nucleotides are TGTGCCAGCAGCTTAGCCGCGGGAGGGCCTGGAGATACGCAGTATTTT. The J gene is TRBJ2-3, the V gene TRBV7-9; 9 bases line up with TRBD2. The germline V gene has CDR1 SEHNR and CDR2 FQNEAQ (reference sequence). V trimming: 0 bases; J trimming: 5 bases; junction bases outside the gene matches: 6. The CDR3 consists of 16 residues. Together with reference TRBV7-9 and TRBJ2-3, the CDR3 gives the full variable domain: DTGVSQNPRHKITKRGQNVTFRCDPISEHNRLYWYRQTLGQGPEFLTYFQNEAQLEKSRLLSDRFSAERPKGSFSTLEIQRTEQGDSAMYLCASSLAAGGPGDTQYFGPGTRLTVL.

This clone appeared a few times. This chain connects TRBV14 to TRBJ2-6; tentatively, D is TRBD1 (6 bases). This CDR3 comprises 18 residues. V lost 3 bases and J 0 bases, leaving 15 bases between the germline ends. In germline, CDR1 is SGHDN, CDR2 FVKESK. Here the CDR3 reads CASSHLDSGISGANVLTF. The CDR3 DNA reads as TGTGCCAGCAGCCACCTGGACAGCGGAATCTCTGGGGCCAACGTCCTGACTTTC.

This sequence joins TRBV27 and TRBJ1-2, with D maybe TRBD1 (5 bases). The CDR3 totals 14 residues. The ends were cut back, 5 bases at V and 2 bases at J, with 12 bases in the middle. Germline CDR1 reads MNHEY; CDR2 reads SMNVEV (reference sequence). CDR3 loop: CASSIRAGNYGYTF. The CDR3 DNA reads TGTGCCAGCAGTATTAGGGCAGGGAACTATGGCTACACCTTC.

The table lists this clone with a few counts. The chain combines TRBV5-4 with TRBJ2-7; 9 nucleotides align to TRBD1. The germline CDR1 and CDR2 sequences are SGHNT and YYREEE (reference sequence). The CDR3 totals 12 residues. The V gene end was trimmed by 1 base and the J gene end by 9 bases; junction bases not matched to a gene: 2. The CDR3 here is CASSLPQGAQYF. In DNA, the CDR3 is TGTGCCAGCAGCTTGCCACAGGGGGCGCAGTACTTC.

This clone was seen a few times. The genes are TRBV5-4 and TRBJ2-1, with 12 bases that match TRBD2. CDR3 length equals 15 residues. In germline, CDR1 is SGHNT, CDR2 YYREEE (reference sequence). Germline trimming cut 4 bases from V and 6 bases from J; bases unmatched to any gene: 5. CDR3 region: CASSVTSGRSNEQFF. The CDR3 DNA reads as TGTGCCAGCAGCGTTACTAGCGGGAGGAGCAATGAGCAGTTCTTC.

The genes are TRBV5-6 and TRBJ2-1, with 8 bases aligning to TRBD2. Germline V CDR1 and CDR2: SGHDT, YYEEEE. V shed 4 bases, J shed 2 bases, and the junction held 5 bases outside the gene matches. The CDR3 totals 15 residues. CDR3 nucleotides: TGTGCCAGCAGCCCTTTCGGGAGGGCCTACAATGAGCAGTTCTTC. Translated: CASSPFGRAYNEQFF.

Comment on this clone: An end of the junction does not agree with germline; a read error may underlie this. The genes are TRBV30 and TRBJ2-5; 10 bases agree with TRBD2. Germline CDR1 GTSNPN, CDR2 SVGIG (reference sequence). The CDR3 sequence is 12 residues long. Written as DNA, the CDR3 is TGCGGGAGCGGGGGGGCCGGGGAGACCCAGTACTTC. Amino acids: CGSGGAGETQYF.

The CDR3 region is CAISEQGAGDEKLFF. CDR3 nucleotide sequence: TGTGCCATCAGTGAGCAGGGCGCCGGTGATGAAAAACTGTTTTTT. This chain connects TRBV10-3 to TRBJ1-4; maybe TRBD1 (5 bases). The CDR3 length is 15 residues. In germline, CDR1 is ENHRY, CDR2 SYGVKD. V was cut by 2 bases and J by 6 bases, with 13 bases left in between.

The V call is TRBV6-1, the J call TRBJ1-2; D perhaps matches TRBD1 (5 bases). The CDR3 extends over 13 amino acids. Germline V gene sequence: CDR1 MNHNS, CDR2 SASEGT. Trimming cost V 2 bases and J 3 bases, with 7 bases left between them. CDR3 loop: CASSELGDYGYTF. For the CDR3, the DNA is TGTGCCAGCAGTGAACTAGGGGACTATGGCTACACCTTC.

This chain joins TRBV19 and TRBJ1-1; no clear D gene. This CDR3 has 13 amino acids. Germline-derived CDR1 and CDR2 are LNHDA and SQIVND (reference sequence). V was pared by 7 bases and J by 3 bases, with 12 bases between. CDR3 region: CASTPESDTEAFF. The CDR3, as DNA: TGTGCCAGTACCCCCGAATCGGACACTGAAGCTTTCTTT.

V and J are TRBV13 and TRBJ1-2; no definite D call. This CDR3 has 14 amino acids. The germline V gene encodes CDR1 PRHDT and CDR2 FYEKMQ (reference sequence). V was cut by 0 bases and J by 7 bases, with 12 bases left in between. CDR3 protein: CASSLGPTGSGYTF. The CDR3, as DNA: TGTGCCAGCAGCTTAGGCCCGACGGGGTCTGGCTACACCTTC.

The chain carries TRBV30 and TRBJ2-4; the D is unclear. The CDR3 is 13 amino acids. Germline CDR1 reads GTSNPN; CDR2 reads SVGIG (reference sequence). Trimming shortened V by 0 bases and J by 0 bases, and 3 bases separated the two germline ends. The CDR3 DNA sequence: TGTGCCTGGAGTGTAGCAGCCAAAAACATTCAGTACTTC. Residues: CAWSVAAKNIQYF.

This clone has more than one count but fewer than ten. The chain employs TRBV11-2 and TRBJ1-1; D is uncertain. There are 13 residues in the CDR3. Germline-derived CDR1 and CDR2 are SGHAT and FQNNGV. V dropped 3 bases and J dropped 4 bases, with 9 bases sitting between them. The CDR3 region is CASSLTTATEAFF. Here the CDR3 DNA reads TGTGCCAGCAGCTTGACAACGGCCACTGAAGCTTTCTTT. Combining the CDR3 with reference TRBV11-2 and TRBJ1-1 gives the whole variable domain EAGVAQSPRYKIIEKRQSVAFWCNPISGHATLYWYQQILGQGPKLLIQFQNNGVVDDSQLPKDRFSAERLKGVDSTLKIQPAKLEDSAVYLCASSLTTATEAFFGQGTRLTVV.

The chain has TRBV19 and TRBJ1-2; D uncertain. This CDR3 has 14 residues. Germline loops: CDR1 LNHDA, CDR2 SQIVND (reference sequence). Trimming shortened V by 1 base and J by 1 base, and 7 bases separated the two germline ends. The CDR3 sequence: CASSIVGFNYGYTF. In nucleotides, the CDR3 is TGTGCCAGTAGTATAGTGGGCTTTAACTATGGCTACACCTTC.

The rearrangement joins TRBV9 to TRBJ1-1; tentatively, D is TRBD1 (5 bases). Trimming shortened V by 4 bases and J by 8 bases, and 9 bases separated the two germline ends. The V gene's germline CDR1 is SGDLS and CDR2 YYNGEE. This CDR3 comprises 11 residues. The CDR3 nucleotides are TGTGCCAGCAGCATTCGGACAGAAGCTTTCTTT. Translation: CASSIRTEAFF.

This sequence joins TRBV11-2 and TRBJ2-7, with D perhaps TRBD1 (6 bases). The CDR3 has 12 amino acids. CDR1 and CDR2 (germline): SGHAT, FQNNGV. Trimming shortened V by 5 bases and J by 7 bases, and 12 bases separated the two germline ends. The chain's CDR3 is CASSPDRLEQYF. CDR3 coding DNA: TGTGCCAGCAGCCCTGACAGGCTGGAGCAGTACTTC.

The chain links TRBV5-1 to TRBJ2-2; 7 positions match TRBD1. CDR1 and CDR2 (germline): SGHRS, YFSETQ. This CDR3 has 15 amino acids. The V gene end was trimmed by 5 bases and the J gene end by 0 bases; junction bases not matched to a gene: 4. CDR3 sequence (DNA): TGCGCCAGCAGGGCGACAGGGTCGAACACCGGGGAGCTGTTTTTT. This codes for CASRATGSNTGELFF. The whole variable domain, remainder taken from reference TRBV5-1 and TRBJ2-2, is KAGVTQTPRYLIKTRGQQVTLSCSPISGHRSVSWYQQTPGQGLQFLFEYFSETQRNKGNFPGRFSGRQFSNSRSEMNVSTLELGDSALYLCASRATGSNTGELFFGEGSRLTVL.